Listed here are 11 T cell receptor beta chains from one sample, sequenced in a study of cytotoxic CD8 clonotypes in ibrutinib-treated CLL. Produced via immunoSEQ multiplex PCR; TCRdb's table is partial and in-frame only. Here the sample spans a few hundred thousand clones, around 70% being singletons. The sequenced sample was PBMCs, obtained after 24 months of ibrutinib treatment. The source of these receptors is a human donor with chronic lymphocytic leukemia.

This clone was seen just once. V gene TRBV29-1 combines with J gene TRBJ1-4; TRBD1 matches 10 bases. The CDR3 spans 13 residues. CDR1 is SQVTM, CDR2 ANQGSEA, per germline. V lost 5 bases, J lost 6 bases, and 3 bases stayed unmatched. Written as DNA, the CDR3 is TGCAGCGTTCGGGACAGGGGTTATGAAAAACTGTTTTTT. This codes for CSVRDRGYEKLFF.

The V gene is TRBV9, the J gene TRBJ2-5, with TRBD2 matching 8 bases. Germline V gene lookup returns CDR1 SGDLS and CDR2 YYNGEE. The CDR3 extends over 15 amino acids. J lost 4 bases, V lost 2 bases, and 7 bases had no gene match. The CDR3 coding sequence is TGTGCCAGCAGCGTCACTAGCGGAGGGGTAGAGACCCAGTACTTC. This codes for CASSVTSGGVETQYF.

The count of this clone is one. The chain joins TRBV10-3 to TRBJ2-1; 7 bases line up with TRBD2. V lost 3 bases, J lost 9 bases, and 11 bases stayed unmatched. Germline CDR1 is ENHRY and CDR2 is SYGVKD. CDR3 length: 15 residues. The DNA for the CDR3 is TGTGCCATCAGTGAACAGGTAGGGAGGGAAGGTGAGCAGTTCTTC. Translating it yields CAISEQVGREGEQFF.

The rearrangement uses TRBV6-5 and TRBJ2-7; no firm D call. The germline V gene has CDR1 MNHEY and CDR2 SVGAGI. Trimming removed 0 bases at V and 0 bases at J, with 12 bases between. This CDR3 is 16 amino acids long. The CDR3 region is CASSYSYYTSSYEQYF. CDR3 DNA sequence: TGTGCCAGCAGTTACTCGTATTACACCAGCTCCTACGAGCAGTACTTC.

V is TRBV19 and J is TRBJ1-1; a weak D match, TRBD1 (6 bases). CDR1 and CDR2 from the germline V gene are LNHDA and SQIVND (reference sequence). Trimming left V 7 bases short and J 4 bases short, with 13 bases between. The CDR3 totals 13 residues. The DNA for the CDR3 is TGTGCCAGTAAGACGGGGGCTGGCACTGAAGCTTTCTTT. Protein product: CASKTGAGTEAFF.

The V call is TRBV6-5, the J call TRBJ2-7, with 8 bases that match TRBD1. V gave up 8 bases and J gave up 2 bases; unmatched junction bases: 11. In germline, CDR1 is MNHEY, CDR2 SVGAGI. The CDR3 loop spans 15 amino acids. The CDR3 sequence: CASGKDREFTYEQYF. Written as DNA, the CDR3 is TGTGCCAGCGGGAAGGACAGGGAATTTACCTACGAGCAGTACTTC.

CDR3 DNA: TGTGCCAGCGTCCGGACAGGGGGCGATGAAAAACTGTTTTTT. Amino acids: CASVRTGGDEKLFF. The chain employs TRBV2 and TRBJ1-4, with 11 bases aligning to TRBD1. Germline CDR1 SNHLY, CDR2 FYNNEI. V shed 8 bases, J shed 6 bases, and the junction held 5 bases outside the gene matches. The CDR3 is made up of 14 amino acids.

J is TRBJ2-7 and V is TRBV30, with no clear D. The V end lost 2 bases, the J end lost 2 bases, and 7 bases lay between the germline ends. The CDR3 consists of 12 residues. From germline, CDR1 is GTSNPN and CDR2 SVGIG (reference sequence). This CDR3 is CAWSLGTYEQYF. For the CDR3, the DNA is TGTGCCTGGAGTTTAGGGACCTACGAGCAGTACTTC. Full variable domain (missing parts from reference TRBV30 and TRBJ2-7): SQTIHQWPATLVQPVGSPLSLECTVEGTSNPNLYWYRQAAGRGLQLLFYSVGIGQISSEVPQNLSASRPQDRQFILSSKKLLLSDSGFYLCAWSLGTYEQYFGPGTRLTVT.

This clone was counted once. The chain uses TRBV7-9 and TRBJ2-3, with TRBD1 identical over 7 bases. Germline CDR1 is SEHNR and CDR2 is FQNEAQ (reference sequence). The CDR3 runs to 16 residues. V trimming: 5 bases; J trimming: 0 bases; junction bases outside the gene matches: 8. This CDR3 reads CASSPRQGLSTDTQYF. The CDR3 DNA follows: TGTGCCAGCAGCCCCCGACAGGGCCTAAGCACAGATACGCAGTATTTT. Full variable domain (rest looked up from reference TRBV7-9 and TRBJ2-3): DTGVSQNPRHKITKRGQNVTFRCDPISEHNRLYWYRQTLGQGPEFLTYFQNEAQLEKSRLLSDRFSAERPKGSFSTLEIQRTEQGDSAMYLCASSPRQGLSTDTQYFGPGTRLTVL.

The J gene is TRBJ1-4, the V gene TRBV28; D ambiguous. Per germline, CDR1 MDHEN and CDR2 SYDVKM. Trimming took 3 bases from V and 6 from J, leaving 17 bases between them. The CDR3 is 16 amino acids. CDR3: CASSFFWSPGDEKLFF. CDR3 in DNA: TGTGCCAGCAGTTTTTTTTGGTCCCCTGGCGATGAAAAACTGTTTTTT.

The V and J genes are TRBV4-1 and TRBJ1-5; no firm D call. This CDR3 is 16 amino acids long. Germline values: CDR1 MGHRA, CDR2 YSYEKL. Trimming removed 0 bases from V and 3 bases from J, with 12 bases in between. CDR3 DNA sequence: TGCGCCAGCAGCCAAGATCGGGAGGGTGTCAATCAGCCCCAGCATTTT. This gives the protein CASSQDREGVNQPQHF.